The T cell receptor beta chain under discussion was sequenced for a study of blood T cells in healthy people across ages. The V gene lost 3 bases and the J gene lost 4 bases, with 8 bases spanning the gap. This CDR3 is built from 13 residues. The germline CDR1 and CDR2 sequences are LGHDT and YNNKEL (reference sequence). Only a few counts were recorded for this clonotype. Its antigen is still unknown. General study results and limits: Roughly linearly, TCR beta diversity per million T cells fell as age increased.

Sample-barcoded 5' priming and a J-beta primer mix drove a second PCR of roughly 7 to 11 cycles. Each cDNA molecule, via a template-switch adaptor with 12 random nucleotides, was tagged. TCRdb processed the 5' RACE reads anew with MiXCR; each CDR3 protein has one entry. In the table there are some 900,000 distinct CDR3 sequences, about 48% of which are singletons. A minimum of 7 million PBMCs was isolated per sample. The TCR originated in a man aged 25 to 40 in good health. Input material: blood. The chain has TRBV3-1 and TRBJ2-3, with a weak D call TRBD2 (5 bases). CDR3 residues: CASSQDSPDTQYF. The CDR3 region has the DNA TGTGCCAGCAGCCAGGACTCTCCAGATACGCAGTATTTT.